A single sample gave rise to the 10 T cell receptor beta chains below, sequenced in a study of cytomegalovirus exposure and HLA in healthy donors. It was with 60 Vbeta and 13 Jbeta primers that the PCR ran. Assay: immunoSEQ multiplex PCR; the TCRdb copy retains only in-frame clones and omits some. Of 200,000 to 250,000 clones in the sample, about 81% are singletons; the top ten hold 2.7%. Sequencing input: PBMCs. The receptors shown here come from a woman aged 40 to 50 in good health and CMV-seronegative.

This clone was counted a single time. The chain is built from TRBV9 and TRBJ1-4; the D gene is possibly TRBD1 (6 bases). V was trimmed by 3 bases and J by 7 bases, leaving 13 bases between them. CDR1 SGDLS and CDR2 YYNGEE come from the germline V gene. This CDR3 region has 14 residues. The CDR3: CASSADSWSEKLFF. The CDR3 DNA reads TGTGCCAGCAGCGCGGACAGTTGGTCTGAAAAACTGTTTTTT.

This clone occurred a few times. V is TRBV5-1 and J is TRBJ2-1; 7 positions agree with TRBD2. The CDR3 has 16 residues. CDR1 is SGHRS, CDR2 YFSETQ, per germline. V gave up 2 bases and J gave up 2 bases; unmatched junction bases: 7. As DNA, the CDR3 is TGCGCCAGCAGCTTCAGCGGGACTCCCCCCTACAATGAGCAGTTCTTC. This encodes CASSFSGTPPYNEQFF.

V and J are TRBV18 and TRBJ1-1, with D maybe TRBD1 (6 bases). The germline V gene has CDR1 KGHSH and CDR2 LQKENI. This CDR3 contains 13 residues. Between the trimmed V and J ends, which lost 7 bases and 1 base, there was a span of 10 bases. CDR3 amino acids: CASFPGENTEAFF. The CDR3 region has the DNA TGTGCCAGCTTCCCAGGGGAGAACACTGAAGCTTTCTTT. Full variable domain (rest looked up from reference TRBV18 and TRBJ1-1): NAGVMQNPRHLVRRRGQEARLRCSPMKGHSHVYWYRQLPEEGLKFMVYLQKENIIDESGMPKERFSAEFPKEGPSILRIQQVVRGDSAAYFCASFPGENTEAFFGQGTRLTVV.

The chain recombines TRBV9 with TRBJ2-2; TRBD2 matches 7 bases. Trimming cost V 8 bases and J 4 bases; bases outside gene matches: 8. Germline CDR1 SGDLS, CDR2 YYNGEE. The CDR3 sequence is 14 residues long. In DNA form, the CDR3 reads TGTGCCAGACCGGTAGGGACTATCACCGGGGAGCTGTTTTTT. Amino acid sequence: CARPVGTITGELFF.

This clone was seen a few times. The chain employs TRBV28 and TRBJ2-1, with D maybe TRBD2 (5 bases). Germline V gives CDR1 MDHEN, CDR2 SYDVKM. The CDR3 has 16 residues. Trimming stripped 2 bases from V and 7 bases from J, with 18 bases between. The CDR3: CASSLNPGRSGNEQFF. In DNA, the CDR3 is TGTGCCAGCAGTTTAAATCCCGGACGATCGGGAAATGAGCAGTTCTTC.

V usage is TRBV30 and J usage is TRBJ2-2, with TRBD2 matching 7 bases. CDR3 size: 14 residues. J was trimmed by 3 bases and V by 8 bases; bases with no gene match: 9. Germline V CDR1 and CDR2: GTSNPN, SVGIG (reference sequence). The CDR3: CAHIKGLHTGELFF. The CDR3 bases are TGTGCCCATATAAAGGGACTACACACCGGGGAGCTGTTTTTT.

In the case of this clone: The germline gene is not matched at one end of the junction; a read error may be the cause. The genes are TRBV5-1 and TRBJ2-7, with 16 positions matching TRBD2. Per germline, CDR1 SGHRS and CDR2 YFSETQ. CDR3 length equals 17 residues. CDR3 DNA: TGCGCCAGCAGCGAGGGACTAGCGGGAGGGATACCTTACGGGCAGTACTTC. The encoded protein is CASSEGLAGGIPYGQYF. The full variable domain, completed using reference TRBV5-1 and TRBJ2-7, is KAGVTQTPRYLIKTRGQQVTLSCSPISGHRSVSWYQQTPGQGLQFLFEYFSETQRNKGNFPGRFSGRQFSNSRSEMNVSTLELGDSALYLCASSEGLAGGIPYGQYFGPGTRLTVT.

This clone was seen only a few times. The chain recombines TRBV15 with TRBJ2-6; D may be TRBD2 (6 bases). The V gene's germline CDR1 is LNHNV and CDR2 YYDKDF (reference sequence). This CDR3 region has 18 residues. Trimming removed 5 bases at V and 2 bases at J, with 19 bases between. CDR3 in DNA: TGTGCCACCAGCCACGGTGGGACGGGGGTGGCTGGGGCCAACGTCCTGACTTTC. The encoded protein is CATSHGGTGVAGANVLTF. The variable domain in full, with the rest retrieved from reference TRBV15 and TRBJ2-6, is DAMVIQNPRYQVTQFGKPVTLSCSQTLNHNVMYWYQQKSSQAPKLLFHYYDKDFNNEADTPDNFQSRRPNTSFCFLDIRSPGLGDTAMYLCATSHGGTGVAGANVLTFGAGSRLTVL.

The chain joins TRBV10-1 to TRBJ1-1, with 10 bases lining up with TRBD1. The CDR3 extends over 15 amino acids. The germline gives CDR1 WNHNN, CDR2 SYGVQD (reference sequence). J lost 7 bases, V lost 1 base, and 6 bases had no gene match. CDR3 in DNA: TGCGCCAGCAGTGAGTGGACAGGGGGAGCCGGTGAAGCTTTCTTT. Amino acids: CASSEWTGGAGEAFF.

CDR3 DNA: TGTGCCAGCAGCAGTTGGGACAGGGGGCTATCTTATCGGTCCTACGAGCAGTACTTC. Residues: CASSSWDRGLSYRSYEQYF. The V and J genes are TRBV11-2 and TRBJ2-7, with TRBD1 matching 12 bases. Trimming cost V 5 bases and J 1 base; bases outside gene matches: 15. In germline, CDR1 is SGHAT, CDR2 FQNNGV. The CDR3 is made up of 19 amino acids.